The sequence of this TCR beta chain was determined in a study of shared clonotypes between healthy human individuals. Across several immunoSEQ plates, the genomic DNA of each subset was split evenly. Per the study methods: Without quality scores, immunoSEQ junctional reads could not be filtered like full-length reads. TCRdb keeps only in-frame clones here, not all; method: immunoSEQ multiplex PCR. V and J calls and clone size are copied from that table; D and trimming were computed from the DNA. The sample carries about 2.4 million clones, 85% to 95% recorded once. The TCR sequence derives from a young man in good health. Material for sequencing was naive CD4+ T cells sorted from blood. As for subset: CD45RA+ positively selected.

The CDR3 region has the DNA TGTGCCAGCAGCTTGGCATCAGGGTTATCCTACGAGCAGTACTTC. Its protein is CASSLASGLSYEQYF. The chain recombines TRBV5-6 with TRBJ2-7; possible D gene TRBD1, 5 bases. Germline V gene lookup returns CDR1 SGHDT and CDR2 YYEEEE. The CDR3 length is 15 residues. With 0 bases removed from V and 1 base from J, the gap between germline ends came to 11 bases.